This entry is about one T cell receptor beta chain. Within the sample, other DNA sequences also encode this same CDR3. The data belong to a study of blood T cell repertoires in COVID-19. Study information: The samples span acute and convalescent COVID-19 from the United States, Italy and Spain.

The V end lost 5 bases, the J end lost 5 bases, and 12 bases lay between the germline ends. Germline V lookup: CDR1 SNHLY, CDR2 FYNNEI. The CDR3 consists of 13 residues. Per the authors' pipeline: Reference gene primers were amplified, and this amplification served to estimate nucleated cell counts. Sequencing was performed with immunoSEQ multiplex PCR; in TCRdb, only in-frame clones are kept and a portion is missing. For V, J and clone size, that table is used; D and trimming come from the DNA. The sample has 130,000 to 150,000 clones, about four fifths seen once; the top ten hold about 8%. The origin of this receptor is a human donor with acute or convalescent COVID-19. The donor label of this sample is uncertain. The source material was peripheral blood. The V gene is TRBV2, the J gene TRBJ1-1; D is possibly TRBD1 (6 bases). CDR3 in DNA: TGTGCCAGCAGTTTACAGGGTAGGACTGAAGCTTTCTTT. Translated: CASSLQGRTEAFF.